The source of this TCR beta chain is a study of cytomegalovirus exposure and HLA in healthy donors. Study context: Earlier sequencing of some 190 million T cells yielded approximately 120 million unique TCR beta sequences.

60 Vbeta and 13 Jbeta primers were used in PCR. Method: immunoSEQ multiplex PCR; TCRdb's copy keeps in-frame clones and lacks some. This sample carries approximately 200,000 clones, around three quarters of them seen once, and the ten largest clones take 15% to 17%. Donors had nominal health at sampling but likely had unrecorded immune exposures. This clone was seen a single time. Between the trimmed V and J ends, which lost 2 bases and 0 bases, there was a span of 9 bases. Germline V gives CDR1 SGHTS, CDR2 YDEGEE. This CDR3 contains 15 residues. The rearrangement links TRBV5-8 to TRBJ1-5, with D possibly being TRBD1 (6 bases). The receptor's source is a man aged 40-55 years in good health and CMV-seronegative. The specimen was PBMCs. Here the CDR3 DNA reads TGTGCCAGCAGCTTACAGGGAGATAGCAATCAGCCCCAGCATTTT. Residues: CASSLQGDSNQPQHF.